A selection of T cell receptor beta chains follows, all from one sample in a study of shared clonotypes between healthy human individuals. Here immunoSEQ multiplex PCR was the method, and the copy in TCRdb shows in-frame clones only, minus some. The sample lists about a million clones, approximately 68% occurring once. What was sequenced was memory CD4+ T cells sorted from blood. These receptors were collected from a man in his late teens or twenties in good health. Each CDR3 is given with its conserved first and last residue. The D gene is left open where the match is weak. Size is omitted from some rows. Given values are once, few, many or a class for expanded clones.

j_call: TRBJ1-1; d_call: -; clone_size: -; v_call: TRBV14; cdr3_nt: TGTGCCAGCAGCCAAGGAGGCAACACTGAAGCTTTCTTT; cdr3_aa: CASSQGGNTEAFF
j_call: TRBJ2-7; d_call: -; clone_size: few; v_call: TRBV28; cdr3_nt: TGTGCCAGCATGACAGGGAGGCACGAGCAGTACTTC; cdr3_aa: CASMTGRHEQYF
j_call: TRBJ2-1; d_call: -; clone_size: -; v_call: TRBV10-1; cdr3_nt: TGCGCCAGCAGTGAAGACCTCCCCCCCTACAATGAGCAGTTCTTC; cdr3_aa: CASSEDLPPYNEQFF
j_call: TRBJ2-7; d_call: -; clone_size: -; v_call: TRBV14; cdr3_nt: TGTGCCAGCAGCCAAGTTTCCTACGAGCAGTACTTC; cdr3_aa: CASSQVSYEQYF
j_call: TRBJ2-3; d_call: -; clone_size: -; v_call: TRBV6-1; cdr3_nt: TGTGCCAGCAGCGTCCAGACAGATACGCAGTATTTT; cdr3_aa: CASSVQTDTQYF
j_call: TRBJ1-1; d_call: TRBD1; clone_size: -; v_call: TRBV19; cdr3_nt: TGTGCCAGTAGTAAGCGGGACAGGGAGGCTTTCTTT; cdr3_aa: CASSKRDREAFF
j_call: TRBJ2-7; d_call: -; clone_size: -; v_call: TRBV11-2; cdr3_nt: TGTGCCAGCAGCTTTGGCAGGTTCTACGAGCAGTACTTC; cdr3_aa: CASSFGRFYEQYF
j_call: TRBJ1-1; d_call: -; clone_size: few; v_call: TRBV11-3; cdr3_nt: TGTGCCAGCAGCTTAGGAGAGGGGTCTGAAGCTTTCTTT; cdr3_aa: CASSLGEGSEAFF
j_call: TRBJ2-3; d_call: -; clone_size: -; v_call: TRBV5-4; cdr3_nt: TGTGCCAGCAGCTTGGGGCCTGGGTTGGGCACAGATACGCAGTATTTT; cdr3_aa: CASSLGPGLGTDTQYF
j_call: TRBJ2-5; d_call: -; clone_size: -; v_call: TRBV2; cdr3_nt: TGTGCCAGCGCCTTATGGGGATGGACCCAGTACTTC; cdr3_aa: CASALWGWTQYF
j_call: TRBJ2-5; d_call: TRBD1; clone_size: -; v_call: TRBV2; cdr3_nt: TGTGCCAGCGAGTTGTTTGGGGTCTCAAACAGGGGTAAGGAGACCCAGTACTTC; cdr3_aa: CASELFGVSNRGKETQYF
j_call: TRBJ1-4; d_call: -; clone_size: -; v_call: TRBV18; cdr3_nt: TGTGCCAGCTCACCACCGACGAGGGGGGGAGGTGAAAAACTGTTTTTT; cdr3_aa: CASSPPTRGGGEKLFF
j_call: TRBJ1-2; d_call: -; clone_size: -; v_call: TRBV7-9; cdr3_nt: TGTGCCAGCAGAGCCAACCTAGGACGGCTAGATGGCTACACCTTC; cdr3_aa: CASRANLGRLDGYTF
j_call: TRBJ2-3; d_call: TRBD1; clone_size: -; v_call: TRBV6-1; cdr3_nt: TGTGCCAGCACGGACAGGTTAACAGATACGCAGTATTTT; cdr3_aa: CASTDRLTDTQYF
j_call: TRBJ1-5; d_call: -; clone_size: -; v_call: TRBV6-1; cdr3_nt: TGTGCCAGCAGTGTGAAACAAAGGAGCAATCAGCCCCAGCATTTT; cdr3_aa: CASSVKQRSNQPQHF
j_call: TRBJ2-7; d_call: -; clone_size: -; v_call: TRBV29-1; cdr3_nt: TGCAGCGTTGGGGACGGTACCTACGAGCAGTACTTC; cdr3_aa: CSVGDGTYEQYF
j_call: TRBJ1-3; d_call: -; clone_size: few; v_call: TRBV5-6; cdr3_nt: TGTGCCAGCAGCTTGAGAGGGGTTGGAAACACCATATATTTT; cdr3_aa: CASSLRGVGNTIYF
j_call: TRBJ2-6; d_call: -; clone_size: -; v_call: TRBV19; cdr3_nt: TGTGCCAGTAGTACACGATCGCCCTCTGGGGCCAACGTCCTGACTTTC; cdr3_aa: CASSTRSPSGANVLTF
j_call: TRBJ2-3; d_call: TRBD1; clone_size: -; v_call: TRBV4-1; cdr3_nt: TGCGCCAGCAGCGAGACAGGGGGAATTACGCAGTATTTT; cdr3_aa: CASSETGGITQYF
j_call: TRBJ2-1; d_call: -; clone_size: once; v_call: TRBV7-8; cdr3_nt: TGTGCCAGCAGCTCCCACAGGGCTGGTGAGCAGTTCTTC; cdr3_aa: CASSSHRAGEQFF
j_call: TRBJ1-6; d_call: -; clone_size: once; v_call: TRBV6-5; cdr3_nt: TGTGCCAGCAGTTACGCGACAGCAAATTCACCCCTCCACTTT; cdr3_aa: CASSYATANSPLHF
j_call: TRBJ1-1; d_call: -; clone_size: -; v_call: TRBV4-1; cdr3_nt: TGCGCCAGCAGTCAGGGCTTCGGTCGAAACACTGAAGCTTTCTTT; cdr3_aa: CASSQGFGRNTEAFF
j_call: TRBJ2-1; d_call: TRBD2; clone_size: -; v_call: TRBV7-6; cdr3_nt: TGTGCCAGCAGCTTAGCTGGAGCGGGACTCAGCTCCTACAATGAGCAGTTCTTC; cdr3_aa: CASSLAGAGLSSYNEQFF
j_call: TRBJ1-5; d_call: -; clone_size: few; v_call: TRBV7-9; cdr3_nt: TGTGCCAGCAGCTTAGGGGACAATCAGCCCCAGCATTTT; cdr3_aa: CASSLGDNQPQHF
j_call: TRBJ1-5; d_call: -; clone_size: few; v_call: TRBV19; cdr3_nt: TGTGCCAGTATCGCTGACACTTGGGGCAATCAGCCCCAGCATTTT; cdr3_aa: CASIADTWGNQPQHF
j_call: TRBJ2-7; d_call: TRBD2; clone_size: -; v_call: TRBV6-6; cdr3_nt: TGTGCCAGCAGTTACTTGGGGACTAGCTCCTACGAGCAGTACTTC; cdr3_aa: CASSYLGTSSYEQYF
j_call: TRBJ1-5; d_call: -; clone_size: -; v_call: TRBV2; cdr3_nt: TGTGCCAGCAGTGAATTACAACCTAGCAATCAGCCCCAGCATTTT; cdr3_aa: CASSELQPSNQPQHF
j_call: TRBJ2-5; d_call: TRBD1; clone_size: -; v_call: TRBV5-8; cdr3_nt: TGTGCCAGCAGCTTTCAGGGGGAGATCCAAGAGACCCAGTACTTC; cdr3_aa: CASSFQGEIQETQYF
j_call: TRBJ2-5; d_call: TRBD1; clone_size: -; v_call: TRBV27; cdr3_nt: TGTGCCAGCAGTTATGGACAGGGGACGGAGACCCAGTACTTC; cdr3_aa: CASSYGQGTETQYF